Sequencing of this T cell receptor (beta chain) was carried out in a study of blood T cell repertoires in COVID-19. About the research overall: Samples representing acute and convalescent COVID-19 were sourced from the United States, Italy and Spain. Nucleic acid was either cDNA or gDNA, and it came from T cells, B-cell-depleted T cells, or PBMCs.

In the source study's methods: Estimates of nucleated cell counts were drawn from the amplification of reference gene primers. Data came from immunoSEQ multiplex PCR; TCRdb stores just in-frame clones and leaves some out. V, J and clone size reflect that table, while D and trimming were determined from the DNA. The sample lists hundreds of thousands of clones, 88% occurring once. Material for sequencing was peripheral blood. This receptor was obtained from a woman between 45 and 60 years old with active or convalescent COVID-19.

CDR3 amino acids: CASRRGQGLTEAFF. CDR3 in DNA: TGTGCCAGCAGACGGGGACAGGGGCTCACTGAAGCTTTCTTT. V and J are TRBV6-5 and TRBJ1-1; 10 bases are a match to TRBD1. Trimming cost V 6 bases and J 4 bases; bases outside gene matches: 5. Per the germline V gene, CDR1 is MNHEY and CDR2 is SVGAGI. The CDR3 length is 14 residues.